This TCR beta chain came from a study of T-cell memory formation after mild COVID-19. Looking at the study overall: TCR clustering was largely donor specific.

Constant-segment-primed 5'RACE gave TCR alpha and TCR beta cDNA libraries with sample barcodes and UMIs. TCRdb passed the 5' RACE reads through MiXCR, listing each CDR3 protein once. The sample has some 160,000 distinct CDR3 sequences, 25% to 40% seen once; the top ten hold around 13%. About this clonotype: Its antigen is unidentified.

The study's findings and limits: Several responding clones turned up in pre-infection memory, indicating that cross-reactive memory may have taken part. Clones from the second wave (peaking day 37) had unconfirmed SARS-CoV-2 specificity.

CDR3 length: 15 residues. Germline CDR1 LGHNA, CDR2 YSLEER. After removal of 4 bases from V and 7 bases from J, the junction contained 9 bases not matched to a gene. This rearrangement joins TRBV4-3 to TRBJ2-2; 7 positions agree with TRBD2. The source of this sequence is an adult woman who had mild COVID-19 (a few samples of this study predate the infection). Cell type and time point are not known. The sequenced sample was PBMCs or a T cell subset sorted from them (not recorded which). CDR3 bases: TGCGCCAGCAGCCCCAGAACCGGGGGGAACGGGGAGCTGTTTTTT. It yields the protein CASSPRTGGNGELFF.